This record concerns one TCR beta chain sequence. Antigen: not known. PCR employed 60 Vbeta and 13 Jbeta primers. The assay was immunoSEQ multiplex PCR, and TCRdb's table has in-frame clones only and misses some. The repertoire includes around 210,000 clones, around 80% of them detected once, and about 0.5% sits in the top ten. V gave up 5 bases and J gave up 3 bases, with 10 bases separating them. The CDR3 has 13 residues. Germline-derived CDR1 and CDR2 are WNHNN and SYGVQD (reference sequence). The data were obtained in a study of cytomegalovirus exposure and HLA in healthy donors. Findings of the study overall: V- and J-gene trimming in TCR beta was tied to a missense DCLRE1C variant by an analysis performed later. The authors assumed roughly uniform sequencing depth across donors for presence/absence analyses.

The rearrangement uses TRBV10-1 and TRBJ1-1; D possibly corresponds to TRBD1 (6 bases). Sequenced sample: PBMCs. The sequence derives from a boy younger than 18 in good health and CMV-seronegative. CDR3 in amino acids: CASSKNRDTEAFF. CDR3 DNA: TGCGCCAGCAGTAAAAACAGGGACACTGAAGCTTTCTTT.